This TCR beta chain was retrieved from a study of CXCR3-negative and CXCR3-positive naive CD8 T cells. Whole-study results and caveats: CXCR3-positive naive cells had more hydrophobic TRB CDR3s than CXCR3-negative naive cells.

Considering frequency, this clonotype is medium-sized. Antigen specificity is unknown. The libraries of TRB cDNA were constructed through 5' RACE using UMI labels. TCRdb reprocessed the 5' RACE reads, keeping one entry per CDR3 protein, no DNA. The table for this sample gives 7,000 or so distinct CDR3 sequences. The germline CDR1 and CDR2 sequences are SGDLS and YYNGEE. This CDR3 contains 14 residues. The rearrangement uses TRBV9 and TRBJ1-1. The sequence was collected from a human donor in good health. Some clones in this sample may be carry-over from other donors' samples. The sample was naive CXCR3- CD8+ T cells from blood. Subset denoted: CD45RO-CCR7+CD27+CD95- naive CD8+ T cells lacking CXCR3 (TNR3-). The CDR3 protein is CASSVVGDNTEAFF.